This T cell receptor (beta chain) comes out of a study of blood T cell repertoires in COVID-19 (dated by TCRdb to about 2020). Study-wide context: Collaborator samples came from the United States, Italy and Spain and covered acute and convalescent phases of COVID-19. The repertoires were made available in a free public database intended to serve as a resource for research on the immune response to SARS-CoV-2. Where available, HLA class I and class II types were obtained from metadata supplied by the sample provider rather than from assay-based typing. The samples were drawn from two sources: the first 160 participants of the ongoing ImmuneRACE study, and 950 to 1,500 subjects contributed by 6 global collaborators. The dataset comprised deeply sampled blood TCRbeta repertoires from subjects exposed to, actively infected with, or recovered from COVID-19. The material from the prospective study consisted of cDNA or gDNA derived from T cells, B-cell-depleted T cells, or PBMCs. Sample metadata almost always included a de-identified subject ID, COVID-19 status, age in years and sex.

The immunoSEQ Assay, a bias-controlled multiplex PCR, was used to amplify TCRbeta CDR3 regions from genomic DNA. Per the original workflow: The number of nucleated cells in each sample was estimated from the amplification of reference gene primers within the assay. To quantify the absolute abundance of each unique TCRbeta CDR3 rearrangement, sequence reads were collapsed and filtered. For each sample, productive Simpson clonality was calculated as the square root of Simpson's diversity index across productive rearrangements. TCRdb retrieved this table from immuneACCESS and kept in-frame rearrangements only. Not all clones are present; in checked studies, unresolved V genes account for under half, and no reason is known for the remainder. V, J and clone size are those of that table, while D and trimming were read from the DNA. The sample table holds 300,000 to 400,000 clones, of which approximately 86% were seen once. Approximately 4.6% of the sample is held by the ten biggest clonotypes.

Paper-wide results and their limitations: The quantity of clinical and demographic metadata differed by source and by participant and was supplied without curation.

Enrolling through a virtual design, the prospective study's participants ranged in age from roughly 18 to 95 years and lived across 24 United States geographic areas. To assign participants to cohorts, the prospective study relied on clinical history that participants themselves reported in a screening survey and a study questionnaire. Each participant in the prospective study had whole blood, serum and a nasopharyngeal or oropharyngeal swab collected by mobile phlebotomists. Prospective study participants could optionally give additional blood draws and questionnaires over a roughly 2-month period. Before DNA extraction, blood samples from the prospective study were shipped at room temperature or frozen. Details on this clone: Its cognate antigen has yet to be identified. No base-level quality is on record; no much larger clone is a single base apart.

Trimming at the junction amounts to 4 bases on V and 7 bases on J, and the germline ends lie 11 bases apart. Taken from the germline V gene, the CDR1 and CDR2 loops are SGHTA and FQGNSA. The CDR3 sequence holds 13 residues, the cysteine and phenylalanine included. Solely the CDR3 DNA is kept, with 39 bases framed from the first base. The TCR was taken from a woman aged 40 to 50 with acute COVID-19. The rearrangement joined TRBV7-2 to TRBJ2-1, with the D segment identity uncertain. The sample was PBMCs or T cells enriched from blood (not recorded which). The CDR3 corresponds to CASSSGFGNEQFF. The DNA reads as follows: TGTGCCAGCAGCTCCGGGTTTGGTAATGAGCAGTTCTTC. The full variable domain, completed from the reference TRBV7-2 and TRBJ2-1 proteins outside the CDR3, reads GAGVSQSPSNKVTEKGKDVELRCDPISGHTALYWYRQSLGQGLEFLIYFQGNSAPDKSGLPSDRFSAERTGGSVSTLTIQRTQQEDSAVYLCASSSGFGNEQFFGPGTRLTVL.